This is a list of T cell receptor beta chains from one sample in a study of technical replicates of blood from a few donors. The data were produced by immunoSEQ multiplex PCR, yet TCRdb's version contains in-frame clones alone and is incomplete. The repertoire has fewer than 80,000 clones, 85% to 90% of them found once; the top ten carry 4.5% to 5%. Sample: PBMCs. The receptors stem from a human donor in good health. Some clones in this sample may be carry-over from other donors' samples. The CDR3 runs from the conserved cysteine through the conserved F or W. The D gene is left open where the match is weak. Part of the rows lack a size; the others show once, few, many or a class for expanded clones.

>.|TRBV7-8|TRBJ2-7|once
CASSLAGGPYEQYF
TGTGCCAGCAGCTTAGCGGGGGGGCCCTACGAGCAGTACTTC
>.|TRBV5-1|TRBJ2-7|.
CASSSTPLEAEQYF
TGCGCCAGCAGCTCCACGCCCCTTGAGGCCGAGCAGTACTTC
>.|TRBV5-4|TRBJ2-7|.
CASSSPSRLAHEQYF
TGTGCCAGCAGCTCCCCGTCCCGTCTGGCCCACGAGCAGTACTTC
>.|TRBV5-4|TRBJ2-7|.
CASSPDTVEQYF
TGTGCCAGCAGCCCGGACACCGTCGAGCAGTACTTC
>TRBD1|TRBV30|TRBJ1-1|.
CAWSVDRVSTEAFF
TGTGCCTGGAGTGTGGACAGGGTCAGCACTGAAGCTTTCTTT
>.|TRBV10-1|TRBJ2-3|.
CANLDLDTQYF
TGCGCCAACCTAGACCTAGATACGCAGTATTTT
>.|TRBV30|TRBJ1-1|.
CAWIHGERTEAFF
TGTGCCTGGATTCACGGGGAAAGGACTGAAGCTTTCTTT
>.|TRBV4-3|TRBJ2-1|.
CASSQRPGDEQFF
TGCGCCAGCAGCCAACGGCCAGGGGATGAGCAGTTCTTC
>.|TRBV9|TRBJ1-1|.
CASSAVRDTEAFF
TGTGCCAGCAGCGCAGTTCGGGACACTGAAGCTTTCTTT
>.|TRBV6-1|TRBJ2-1|once
CASKINNEQFF
TGTGCCAGCAAAATCAACAATGAGCAGTTCTTC
>TRBD1|TRBV5-1|TRBJ2-5|.
CASSVTGTGIETQYF
TGCGCCAGCAGCGTAACCGGGACAGGGATAGAGACCCAGTACTTC
>.|TRBV11-2|TRBJ1-6|.
CASSSGNGVNSPLHF
TGTGCCAGCAGCTCCGGGAACGGAGTTAATTCACCCCTCCACTTT
>.|TRBV2|TRBJ1-2|once
CASSEEGRWAYGYTF
TGTGCCAGCAGTGAAGAGGGGCGGTGGGCCTATGGCTACACCTTC
>TRBD2|TRBV5-1|TRBJ2-3|.
CASSFLGGGRTDTQYF
TGCGCCAGCAGCTTCCTCGGCGGGGGTAGGACAGATACGCAGTATTTT
>.|TRBV5-3|TRBJ2-1|.
CARSQIGESSYNEQFF
TGTGCCAGAAGCCAGATCGGGGAAAGCTCCTACAATGAGCAGTTCTTC
>.|TRBV7-9|TRBJ2-2|few
CASSFLEGGVGELFF
TGTGCCAGCAGCTTCTTGGAAGGGGGAGTCGGGGAGCTGTTTTTT
>TRBD1|TRBV7-9|TRBJ2-3|.
CASSLGQGGIDTQYF
TGTGCCAGCAGCTTGGGACAGGGGGGGATAGATACGCAGTATTTT
>TRBD2|TRBV9|TRBJ2-3|once
CASSVASSGGSQYF
TGTGCCAGCAGCGTAGCCTCTAGCGGGGGGTCTCAGTATTTT
>TRBD2|TRBV5-1|TRBJ2-5|.
CASTLSGKETQYF
TGCGCCAGCACGTTAAGCGGGAAAGAGACCCAGTACTTC
>.|TRBV4-3|TRBJ1-1|.
CASRLGGLDTEAFF
TGCGCCAGCCGTCTGGGGGGATTGGACACTGAAGCTTTCTTT
>.|TRBV4-3|TRBJ1-1|.
CASSQGRSQAFF
TGCGCCAGCAGCCAAGGGAGATCGCAAGCTTTCTTT
>TRBD2|TRBV7-2|TRBJ2-4|.
CASSQIAGHQYF
TGTGCCAGCAGCCAAATAGCGGGTCATCAATACTTC
>.|TRBV5-4|TRBJ1-2|.
CASSIPRGTNYGYTF
TGTGCCAGCAGCATACCCAGGGGTACTAACTATGGCTACACCTTC
>TRBD2|TRBV7-2|TRBJ2-1|.
CASSLGLLAGVLPHNEQFF
TGTGCCAGCAGCTTAGGATTACTAGCGGGAGTCTTACCTCACAATGAGCAGTTCTTC
>.|TRBV18|TRBJ2-5|.
CASSPGTRETQYF
TGTGCCAGCTCACCGGGGACACGGGAGACCCAGTACTTC
>.|TRBV4-2|TRBJ1-3|few
CASSQEGGGAGNTIYF
TGTGCCAGCAGCCAAGAAGGGGGAGGGGCAGGAAACACCATATATTTT
>.|TRBV15|TRBJ1-1|.
CATSRTDRMNTEAFF
TGTGCCACCAGCAGGACGGACAGAATGAACACTGAAGCTTTCTTT
>.|TRBV27|TRBJ1-2|once
CASSLDVSMGGYTF
TGTGCCAGCAGTTTAGACGTATCGATGGGCGGCTACACCTTC
>.|TRBV21-1|TRBJ2-1|.
CASSKLPGGNSYNEQFF
TGTGCCAGCAGCAAATTACCGGGGGGTAACTCCTACAATGAGCAGTTCTTC
>TRBD2|TRBV4-2|TRBJ2-1|.
CASSQVAGAPGQFF
TGTGCCAGCAGCCAAGTAGCGGGCGCTCCCGGGCAGTTCTTC
>.|TRBV19|TRBJ2-3|.
CASMEGALGDTQYF
TGTGCCAGTATGGAGGGAGCCCTAGGGGATACGCAGTATTTT
>.|TRBV11-2|TRBJ1-6|.
CASSLGQQSAVSF
TGTGCCAGCAGCCTTGGACAGCAATCGGCCGTTTCCTTT
>TRBD1|TRBV7-6|TRBJ2-7|.
CASSQTGGEQYF
TGTGCCAGCAGCCAGACAGGGGGCGAGCAGTACTTC
>TRBD1|TRBV15|TRBJ1-3|.
CATSRVPRDRAGNTIYF
TGTGCCACCAGCAGAGTCCCAAGGGACAGGGCGGGAAACACCATATATTTT
>TRBD2|TRBV7-8|TRBJ2-5|.
CASSFGGAGETQYF
TGTGCCAGCAGCTTCGGGGGGGCCGGTGAGACCCAGTACTTC
>.|TRBV27|TRBJ2-1|.
CASSLFFALDEQFF
TGTGCCAGCAGTTTATTTTTCGCGCTCGATGAGCAGTTCTTC
>TRBD1|TRBV7-2|TRBJ1-2|.
CASSNDRGRGYTF
TGTGCCAGCAGCAACGACAGGGGACGTGGCTACACCTTC
>TRBD1|TRBV6-4|TRBJ1-2|.
CASRKEGAYGYTF
TGTGCCAGCAGAAAGGAGGGGGCGTATGGCTACACCTTC
>TRBD1|TRBV9|TRBJ1-5|.
CASGAGGASQPQHF
TGTGCCTCCGGGGCAGGGGGCGCCTCTCAGCCCCAGCATTTT
>.|TRBV7-8|TRBJ1-4|.
CASSLGGGGEKLFF
TGTGCCAGCAGCTTAGGTGGGGGAGGGGAAAAACTGTTTTTT
>.|TRBV2|TRBJ1-6|few
CASSPRTDNSPLHF
TGTGCCAGCAGTCCGAGGACAGACAATTCACCCCTCCACTTT
>TRBD1|TRBV7-9|TRBJ2-6|once
CATRDSDLEANVLTF
TGTGCCACCAGGGACAGCGATCTCGAGGCCAACGTCCTGACTTTC
>.|TRBV4-2|TRBJ1-1|few
CASSQDLARGNTEAFF
TGTGCCAGCAGCCAAGATCTAGCCAGGGGGAACACTGAAGCTTTCTTT
>TRBD1|TRBV7-2|TRBJ2-5|.
CASSLPTGFTKTQYF
TGTGCCAGCAGCTTACCGACAGGGTTTACGAAGACCCAGTACTTC
>.|TRBV7-8|TRBJ2-7|.
CASSLFFSSYEQYF
TGTGCCAGCAGCTTATTCTTTAGCTCCTACGAGCAGTACTTC
>.|TRBV6-1|TRBJ1-4|.
CASRTSTGANEKLFF
TGTGCCAGCAGAACTTCGACGGGGGCTAATGAAAAACTGTTTTTT
>.|TRBV6-4|TRBJ2-1|few
CASLQGEQFF
TGTGCCAGCTTACAGGGTGAGCAGTTCTTC
>.|TRBV5-1|TRBJ2-7|.
CASSLPESVGSEQYF
TGCGCCAGCAGCCTACCGGAGTCTGTAGGCTCCGAGCAGTACTTC
>TRBD1|TRBV27|TRBJ2-2|.
CASSLYRGLDTGELFF
TGTGCCAGCAGTTTGTACAGGGGGTTGGACACCGGGGAGCTGTTTTTT
>TRBD2|TRBV5-4|TRBJ2-7|.
CASSLEGLAYEQYF
TGTGCCAGCAGCTTGGAGGGACTAGCCTACGAGCAGTACTTC
>TRBD1|TRBV27|TRBJ1-4|.
CASSGIDRAENEKLFF
TGTGCCAGCAGTGGCATCGACAGGGCGGAGAATGAAAAACTGTTTTTT
>.|TRBV15|TRBJ2-7|.
CATSRDGTPYEQYF
TGTGCCACCAGCAGAGATGGTACTCCCTACGAGCAGTACTTC
>TRBD2|TRBV5-4|TRBJ2-3|.
CASSLVGLGGDTQYF
TGTGCCAGCAGCTTGGTGGGACTAGGGGGAGATACGCAGTATTTT